The source of this T cell receptor (beta chain) is a study of T cells in Graves' hyperthyroidism and ophthalmopathy (dated by TCRdb to the late 2010s). About the study as a whole: Peripheral blood was collected at initial diagnosis, before any treatment. A discovery cohort of roughly 96 patients, fewer than 50 with Graves' ophthalmopathy and 55 to 65 with stable Graves' hyperthyroidism, was used to find distinguishing TCR V-J signatures. Prospective prediction of ophthalmopathy was tested in an independent validation cohort consisting of about 19 hyperthyroidism patients and approximately 16 patients who later progressed to ophthalmopathy. The roughly 90 discovery patients were divided at random into training and test sets in a 7:3 ratio. In roughly six Graves' hyperthyroidism patients, the study also compared T-cell repertoires from thyroid tissue with T-cell repertoires from blood. After sampling, hyperthyroidism patients received methimazole starting at 30 mg daily, and ophthalmopathy patients received high-dose intravenous methylprednisolone. The paper reports TCR Vbeta CDR3 sequencing of 130 to 150 peripheral blood samples: 40 to 45 ophthalmopathy, roughly 74 hyperthyroidism and 17 progressor patients. Overall results and qualifications from the work: Ophthalmopathy was separated from stable hyperthyroidism by a 13 V-J signature model, with over 85% sensitivity and 81% to 82% specificity obtained in cross-validation and 80%/75% obtained in testing. Sample size was not statistically predetermined, and investigators were not blinded to group allocation. Most expanded thyroid clonotypes (frequency above 0.001) were also found in blood, which suggests that blood repertoires may mirror thyroid immune responses. During validation, the model predicted progression to ophthalmopathy a median of around 7 months ahead of onset, with roughly 65% sensitivity and 72.22% specificity.

The TCR beta CDR3 regions were amplified from the RNA transcripts. For the first round of RT-PCR on the TCR CDR3, the HTBI primer set was used together with the Qiagen OneStep RT-PCR kit. A second multiplex PCR round built the libraries, followed by size selection and purification. The libraries were sequenced on an Illumina HiSeq2000 using paired-end 100 bp reads. The paper's data handling went like this. SOAPnuke was used to process the raw data, throwing out any read that contained adapters or uncalled bases, had a mean Phred below 15, or lacked an exact constant-primer or identifier match. COPE v1.2.5 was used to merge high-quality paired reads, and clonotypes were defined as unique nucleotide sequences. Clonotypes were aligned to IMGT TRBV, TRBD and TRBJ reference segments using MiTCR v1.1. The analysis was restricted to V-J combinations with a frequency above 0.0001, which together covered roughly 99% of the repertoires. The TCS score was defined as the ratio of F50 (clonal expansion) to E x V (chaos), calculated using BLOSUM62-based TCRdist between CDR3 peptides within each V-J. Welch's t-statistics and random forest reduced roughly 530 V-J features to fewer than 15, which were used in a naive Bayes classifier (R e1071). TCRdb handled the public reads itself, with Q25 trimming in fastp and clone calling in MiXCR, and kept productive beta chains. Here each entry gathers all rows of one CDR3 protein and keeps the most common genes and DNA. TCRdb, not the original authors, processed these V and J calls. Recorded for this sample are 200,000 to 250,000 distinct CDR3 sequences; more than 15% of them occurred a single time. Approximately 46% of the sample rests with the top ten.

On this clonotype: The clone's antigen remains unknown. Base qualities were left out, and no much larger clone turns up one base away.

According to the germline V gene, CDR1 reads SQVTM and CDR2 reads ANQGSEA. The CDR3 has 12 amino acids, counting the end cysteine and phenylalanine. CDR3 DNA is the only sequence kept; it has 36 bases, read in frame from the first base. Trimming removed 4 bases from V and 4 bases from J, leaving 10 bases between the germline ends. Stable Graves' hyperthyroidism was defined as the absence of progression to ophthalmopathy over 18 months of follow-up. Hyperthyroidism patients were aged 18 to 65 years and newly diagnosed, with disease duration of less than 2 months. The study excluded patients with uncontrolled infections, other autoimmune diseases, pregnancy or lactation. Clinical symptoms, serum thyroxine and TRAb, thyroid ultrasound, and orbital computed tomography formed the basis for the diagnoses. PBMCs were isolated from 10 ml of fresh peripheral blood by Ficoll-Paque density gradient centrifugation. Trizol reagent was used to extract total RNA, and RNA quality was then checked on an Agilent 2100 Bioanalyzer.

Recombination joined TRBV29-1 with TRBJ1-2; the D gene is perhaps TRBD1, from 5 matching bases. Sequenced input: blood. The sequence came from a man aged 50 to 60 with Graves' hyperthyroidism. DNA sequence: TGCAGCGTTGGGGGGGAAGGCTATGGCTACACCTTC. Translated, it reads CSVGGEGYGYTF.